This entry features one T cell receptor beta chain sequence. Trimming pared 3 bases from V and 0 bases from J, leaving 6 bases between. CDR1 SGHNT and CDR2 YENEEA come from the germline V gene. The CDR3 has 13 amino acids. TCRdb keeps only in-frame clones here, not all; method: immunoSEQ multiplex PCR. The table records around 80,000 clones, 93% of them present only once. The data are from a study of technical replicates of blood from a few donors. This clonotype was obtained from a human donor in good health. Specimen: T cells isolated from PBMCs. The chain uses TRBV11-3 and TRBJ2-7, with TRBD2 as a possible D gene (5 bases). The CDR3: CASSFGSSYEQYF. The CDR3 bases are TGTGCCAGCAGCTTTGGGAGCTCCTACGAGCAGTACTTC.